The clone carrying this T cell receptor (beta chain) came up many times. The antigen is unknown. Each cDNA molecule carried a unique molecular identifier. MiXCR was run by TCRdb on the 5' RACE reads, yielding one entry per CDR3 protein. Here the sample spans about 52,000 distinct CDR3 sequences, 6% to 7% being singletons. The data stem from a study of early T cells in non-severe SARS-CoV-2 infection. Study results and caveats: Lookups in VDJdb leaned toward anti-spike CD8 responses and missed private and CD4 specificities.

The CDR3 is made up of 16 amino acids. Between the trimmed V and J ends, which lost 5 bases and 6 bases, there was a span of 19 bases. Germline V gene lookup returns CDR1 MNHEY and CDR2 SVGAGI. The sequencing sample was made of whole blood. The receptor comes from an adult who was a healthcare worker with PCR-confirmed SARS-CoV-2 infection or an uninfected control (not recorded which). The chain couples TRBV6-5 to TRBJ2-2; tentatively, D is TRBD1 (5 bases). DNA for the CDR3: TGTGCCAGCAGTCCCTCCTTCAGGGTAGGGGCCGGGGAGCTGTTTTTT. Translated: CASSPSFRVGAGELFF.